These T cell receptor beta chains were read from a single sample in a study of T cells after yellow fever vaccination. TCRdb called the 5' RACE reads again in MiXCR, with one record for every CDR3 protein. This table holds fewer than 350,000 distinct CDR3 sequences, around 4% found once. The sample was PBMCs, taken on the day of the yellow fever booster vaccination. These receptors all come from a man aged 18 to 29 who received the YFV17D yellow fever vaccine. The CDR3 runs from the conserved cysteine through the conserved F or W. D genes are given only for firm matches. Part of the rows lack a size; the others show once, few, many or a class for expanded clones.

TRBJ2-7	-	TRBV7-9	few	CASSLDNLGHCSYEQYF	TGTGCCAGCAGCTTAGATAACCTGGGACATTGTTCCTACGAGCAGTACTTC
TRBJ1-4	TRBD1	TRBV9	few	CASSAQGDNEKLFF	TGTGCCAGCAGCGCACAGGGGGACAATGAAAAACTGTTTTTT
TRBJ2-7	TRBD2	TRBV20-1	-	CSARDWREGSGDYEQYF	TGCAGTGCTAGAGATTGGCGGGAGGGTAGCGGGGACTACGAGCAGTACTTC
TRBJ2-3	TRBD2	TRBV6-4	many	CASKRGEHTDTQYF	TGTGCCAGCAAACGGGGGGAACACACAGATACGCAGTATTTT
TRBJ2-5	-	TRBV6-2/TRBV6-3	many	CATQRTQGQETQYF	TGTGCCACACAAAGAACCCAGGGTCAAGAGACCCAGTACTTC
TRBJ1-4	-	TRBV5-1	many	CASSLESGLKLFF	TGCGCCAGCAGCTTGGAGTCCGGGCTGAAACTGTTTTTT
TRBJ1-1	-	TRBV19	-	CASSIALVNTEAFF	TGTGCCAGTAGTATAGCGCTAGTGAACACTGAAGCTTTCTTT
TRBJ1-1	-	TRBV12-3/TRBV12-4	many	CASSLLVGENTEAFF	TGTGCCAGCAGTTTATTGGTCGGGGAGAACACTGAAGCTTTCTTT
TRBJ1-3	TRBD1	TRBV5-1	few	CASSFRGGSGNTIYF	TGCGCCAGCAGCTTCAGGGGGGGCTCTGGAAACACCATATATTTT
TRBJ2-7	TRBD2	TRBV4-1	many	CASSQVGEGQYF	TGCGCCAGCAGCCAAGTCGGGGAGGGGCAGTACTTC
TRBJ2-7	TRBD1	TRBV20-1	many	CSASRDRSYEQYF	TGCAGTGCTAGTCGGGACAGAAGCTACGAGCAGTACTTC
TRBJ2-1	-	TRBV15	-	CATSRDRGAINEQFF	TGTGCCACCAGCAGAGACAGGGGTGCTATCAATGAGCAGTTCTTC
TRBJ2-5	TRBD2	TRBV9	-	CASSAHVAGETQYF	TGTGCCAGCAGCGCCCACGTAGCGGGGGAGACCCAGTACTTC
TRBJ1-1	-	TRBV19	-	CASSQWGGSYAYSEAFF	TGTGCCAGTAGTCAATGGGGGGGGTCCTACGCGTATTCTGAAGCTTTCTTT
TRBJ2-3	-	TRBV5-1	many	CASKVAGTDTQYF	TGCGCCAGCAAGGTGGCGGGTACAGATACGCAGTATTTT
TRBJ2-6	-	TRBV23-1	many	CASLGAGANVLTF	TGCGCCAGTCTTGGGGCTGGGGCCAACGTCCTGACTTTC
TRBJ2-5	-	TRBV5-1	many	CASSSPGMTPRIQETQYF	TGCGCCAGCAGCTCTCCAGGGATGACCCCTAGGATTCAAGAGACCCAGTACTTC
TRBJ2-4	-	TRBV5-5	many	CASSLEPQGKNIQYF	TGTGCCAGCAGCTTGGAGCCTCAGGGCAAAAACATTCAGTACTTC
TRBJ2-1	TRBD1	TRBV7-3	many	CASSPQGRSYNEQFF	TGTGCCAGCAGCCCACAGGGGCGCTCCTACAATGAGCAGTTCTTC
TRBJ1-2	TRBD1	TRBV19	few	CASSPRTGKATNYGYTF	TGTGCCAGTAGTCCTAGGACAGGGAAGGCGACAAACTATGGCTACACCTTC
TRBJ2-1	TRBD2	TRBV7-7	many	CASSPYGTSSYFFNEQFF	TGTGCCAGCAGTCCTTATGGGACTAGCTCGTACTTCTTCAATGAGCAGTTCTTC
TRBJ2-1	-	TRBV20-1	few	CSARVVAGNEQFF	TGCAGTGCTAGAGTTGTCGCGGGAAATGAGCAGTTCTTC
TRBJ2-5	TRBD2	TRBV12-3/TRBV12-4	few	CASSLWRGGVLETQYF	TGTGCCAGCAGTTTGTGGCGGGGGGGCGTCTTAGAGACCCAGTACTTC
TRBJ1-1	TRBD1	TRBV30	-	CAWDRENTEAFF	TGTGCCTGGGACAGGGAGAACACTGAAGCTTTCTTT
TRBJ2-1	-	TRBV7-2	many	CASSLGGGPLFF	TGTGCCAGCAGCTTAGGTGGGGGGCCCTTGTTCTTC
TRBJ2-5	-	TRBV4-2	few	CASSQTTRSQETQYF	TGTGCCAGCAGCCAAACCACCCGGTCGCAAGAGACCCAGTACTTC
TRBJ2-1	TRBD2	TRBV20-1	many	CSARGALADNEQFF	TGCAGTGCTAGAGGGGCACTAGCGGACAATGAGCAGTTCTTC
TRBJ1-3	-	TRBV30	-	CAWSVLGNTIYF	TGTGCCTGGAGTGTACTAGGAAACACCATATATTTT
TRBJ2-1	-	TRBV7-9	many	CASSSPLNSLSHEQFF	TGTGCCAGCAGCTCTCCCCTGAATAGCCTAAGCCATGAGCAGTTCTTC
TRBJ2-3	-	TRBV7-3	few	CASSLDHADTQYF	TGTGCCAGCAGCTTAGACCACGCAGATACGCAGTATTTT
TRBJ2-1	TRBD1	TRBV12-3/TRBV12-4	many	CASSLGGGDGFF	TGTGCCAGCAGTTTAGGAGGGGGCGACGGGTTCTTC
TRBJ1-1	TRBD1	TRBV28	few	CASRSGQKIEAFF	TGTGCCAGCAGGTCGGGACAGAAAATTGAAGCTTTCTTT
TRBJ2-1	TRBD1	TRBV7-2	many	CASSSGQGAIGEQFF	TGTGCCAGCAGCTCGGGACAGGGGGCCATCGGTGAGCAGTTCTTC
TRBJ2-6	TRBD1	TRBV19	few	CASSADRAGANVLTF	TGTGCCAGTAGTGCGGACAGGGCTGGGGCCAACGTCCTGACTTTC
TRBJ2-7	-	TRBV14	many	CASSVGQSVPQYF	TGTGCCAGCAGCGTTGGACAGTCTGTGCCGCAGTACTTC
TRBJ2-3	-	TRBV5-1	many	CASSLAAGALLSTDTQYF	TGCGCCAGCAGCTTGGCCGCAGGGGCCCTCCTTAGCACAGATACGCAGTATTTT
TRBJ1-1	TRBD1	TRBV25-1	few	CASREGDRLNTEAFF	TGTGCCAGCAGGGAAGGGGACAGATTGAACACTGAAGCTTTCTTT
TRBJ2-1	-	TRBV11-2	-	CASSTHPGAGLKGNEQFF	TGTGCCAGCAGCACCCACCCAGGTGCGGGGCTTAAGGGGAATGAGCAGTTCTTC
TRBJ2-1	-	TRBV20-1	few	CSARAAPGQFF	TGCAGTGCTAGAGCCGCACCCGGGCAGTTCTTC
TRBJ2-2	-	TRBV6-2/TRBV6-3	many	CASRGLRGTDTGELFF	TGTGCCAGCAGGGGACTTAGGGGGACGGACACCGGGGAGCTGTTTTTT
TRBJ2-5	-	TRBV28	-	CASSSAGASGETQYF	TGTGCCAGCAGTTCCGCCGGGGCCTCCGGGGAGACCCAGTACTTC
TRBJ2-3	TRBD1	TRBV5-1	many	CASSIRTGRVADTQYF	TGCGCCAGCAGCATAAGGACAGGGCGGGTGGCAGATACGCAGTATTTT
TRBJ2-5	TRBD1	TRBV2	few	CASSATGGRGETQYF	TGTGCCAGCAGTGCCACAGGGGGCAGAGGGGAGACCCAGTACTTC
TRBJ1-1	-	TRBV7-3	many	CASSLEAGRSAFF	TGTGCCAGCAGCTTAGAGGCAGGGAGGAGTGCTTTCTTT
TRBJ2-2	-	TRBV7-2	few	CASSSDSGELFF	TGTGCCAGCAGCTCGGACAGCGGGGAGCTGTTTTTT
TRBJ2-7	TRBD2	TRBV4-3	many	CASSQELGTSGGPYEQYF	TGCGCCAGCAGCCAAGAATTAGGGACTAGCGGGGGCCCCTACGAGCAGTACTTC
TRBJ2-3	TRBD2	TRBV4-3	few	CASSQELASGANTQYF	TGCGCCAGCAGCCAAGAGCTGGCTAGCGGGGCAAATACGCAGTATTTT
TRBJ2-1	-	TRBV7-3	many	CASSYGRGGEQFF	TGTGCCAGCAGCTATGGGCGAGGAGGTGAGCAGTTCTTC
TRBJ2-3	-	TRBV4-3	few	CASSRQGGRPVHPDTQYF	TGCGCCAGCAGCCGGCAGGGGGGGCGCCCGGTCCATCCAGATACGCAGTATTTT